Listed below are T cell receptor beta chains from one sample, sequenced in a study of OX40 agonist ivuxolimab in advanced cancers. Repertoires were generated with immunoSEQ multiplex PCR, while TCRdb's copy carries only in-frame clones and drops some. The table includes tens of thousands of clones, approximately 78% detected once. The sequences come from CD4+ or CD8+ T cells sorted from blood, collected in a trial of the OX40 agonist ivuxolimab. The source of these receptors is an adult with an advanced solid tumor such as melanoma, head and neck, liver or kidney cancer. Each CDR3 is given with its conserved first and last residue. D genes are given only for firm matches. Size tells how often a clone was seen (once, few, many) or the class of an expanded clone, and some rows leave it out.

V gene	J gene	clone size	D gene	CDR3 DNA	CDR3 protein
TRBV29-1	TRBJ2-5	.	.	TGCAGCGTTGAACCCGGGGGTAAAGAGACCCAGTACTTC	CSVEPGGKETQYF
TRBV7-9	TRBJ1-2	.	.	TGTGCCAGCAGCGCCGGACAAGCATCGGCCTATGGCTACACCTTC	CASSAGQASAYGYTF
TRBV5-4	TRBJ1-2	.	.	TGTGCCAGCAGCTTGGAGGGGCAGGTCTATGGCTACACCTTC	CASSLEGQVYGYTF
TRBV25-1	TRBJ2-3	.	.	TGTGCCAGCAGTGGGCAGGAGGGGGCTACGCAGTATTTT	CASSGQEGATQYF
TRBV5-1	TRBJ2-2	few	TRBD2	TGCGCCAGCAGCTTAGTAGCGGGAGCCACCGGGGAGCTGTTTTTT	CASSLVAGATGELFF
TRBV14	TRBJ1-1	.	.	TGTGCCAGCAGCTACACCCTTTCAGGGGTAGCTTTCTTT	CASSYTLSGVAFF
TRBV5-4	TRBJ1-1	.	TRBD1	TGTGCCAGCAGCGGAGACAGGGCGCGCTATGAAGCTTTCTTT	CASSGDRARYEAFF
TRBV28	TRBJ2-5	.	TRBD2	TGTGCCAGCAGTTCCCCCCCAGCGGGGCAAGAGACCCAGTACTTC	CASSSPPAGQETQYF
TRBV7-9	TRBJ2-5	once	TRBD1	TGTGCCAGCAGCTTACCCCCCGGGACAGGGAGGGAGACCCAGTACTTC	CASSLPPGTGRETQYF
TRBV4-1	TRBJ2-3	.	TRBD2	TGCGCCAGCAGCCAAGCCCTTACTAGCGTAAAGTCAACGCAGTATTTT	CASSQALTSVKSTQYF
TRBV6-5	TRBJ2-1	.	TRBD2	TGTGCCAGCAGTACTGGACTAGCGTCCAATGAGCAGTTCTTC	CASSTGLASNEQFF
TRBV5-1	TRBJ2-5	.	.	TGCGCCAGCAGCCAACTCGGGGACTCTCAGACCCAGTACTTC	CASSQLGDSQTQYF
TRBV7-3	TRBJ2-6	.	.	TGTGCCAGCAGCTTAAGCAGGGCCAACTCTGGGGCCAACGTCCTGACTTTC	CASSLSRANSGANVLTF
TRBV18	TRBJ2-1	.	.	TGTGCCAGCTCAATTCTGTCGGGAACCGTCAATGAGCAGTTCTTC	CASSILSGTVNEQFF
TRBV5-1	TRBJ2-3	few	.	TGCGCCAGCAGCTTGGACGACAGCACAGATACGCAGTATTTT	CASSLDDSTDTQYF
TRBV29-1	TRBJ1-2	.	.	TGCAGCGTTCTAGGGAGCAATAACTATGGCTACACCTTC	CSVLGSNNYGYTF
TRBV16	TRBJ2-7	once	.	TGTGCCAGCAGCCCCTCAAACTACGAGCAGTACTTC	CASSPSNYEQYF